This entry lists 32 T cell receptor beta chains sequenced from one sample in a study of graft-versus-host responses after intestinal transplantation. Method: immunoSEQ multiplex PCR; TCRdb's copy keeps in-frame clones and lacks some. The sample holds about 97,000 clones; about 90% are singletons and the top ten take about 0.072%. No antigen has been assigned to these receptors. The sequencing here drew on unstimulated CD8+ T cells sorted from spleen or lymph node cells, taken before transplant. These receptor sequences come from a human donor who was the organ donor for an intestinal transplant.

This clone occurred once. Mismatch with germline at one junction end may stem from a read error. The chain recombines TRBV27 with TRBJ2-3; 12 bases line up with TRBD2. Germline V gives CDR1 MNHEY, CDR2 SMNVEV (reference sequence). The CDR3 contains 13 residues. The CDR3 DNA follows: TGTGCCAGCAGCTTATCGACTAGCGGGAGACAGTATTTT. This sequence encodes CASSLSTSGRQYF.

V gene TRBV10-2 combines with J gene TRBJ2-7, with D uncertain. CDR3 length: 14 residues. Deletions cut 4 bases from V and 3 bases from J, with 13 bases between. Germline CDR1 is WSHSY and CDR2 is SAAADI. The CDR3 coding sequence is TGCGCCAGCAGTGTAGGCAGACATTACTACGAGCAGTACTTC. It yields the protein CASSVGRHYYEQYF.

CDR3 sequence: CASSIVGLAGGLSYNEQFF. CDR3 nucleotide sequence: TGTGCCAGTAGTATAGTGGGACTAGCGGGGGGTCTCTCCTACAATGAGCAGTTCTTC. The chain has TRBV19 and TRBJ2-1; 15 positions agree with TRBD2. Germline-derived CDR1 and CDR2 are LNHDA and SQIVND (reference sequence). V was clipped by 1 base and J by 0 bases; unmatched bases: 4. This CDR3 is built from 19 residues.

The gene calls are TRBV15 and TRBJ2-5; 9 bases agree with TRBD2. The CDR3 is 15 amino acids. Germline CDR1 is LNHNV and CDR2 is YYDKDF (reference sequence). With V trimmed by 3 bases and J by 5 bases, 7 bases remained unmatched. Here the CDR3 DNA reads TGTGCCACCAGCAGGACTAGCGGTGGTGAGGAGACCCAGTACTTC. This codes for CATSRTSGGEETQYF.

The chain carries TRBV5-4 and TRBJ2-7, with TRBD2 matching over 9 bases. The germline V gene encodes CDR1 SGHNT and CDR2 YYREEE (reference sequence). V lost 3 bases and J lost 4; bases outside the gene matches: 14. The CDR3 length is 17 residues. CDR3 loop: CASSSSVGASGEYEQYF. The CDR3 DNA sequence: TGTGCCAGCAGCTCCTCGGTTGGGGCTAGCGGGGAGTACGAGCAGTACTTC.

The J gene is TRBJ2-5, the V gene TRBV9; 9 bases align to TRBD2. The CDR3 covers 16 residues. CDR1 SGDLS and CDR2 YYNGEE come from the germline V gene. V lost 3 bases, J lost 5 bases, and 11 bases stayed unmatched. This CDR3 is CASSDRAGGSSETQYF. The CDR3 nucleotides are TGTGCCAGCAGCGACAGAGCGGGAGGATCATCTGAGACCCAGTACTTC.

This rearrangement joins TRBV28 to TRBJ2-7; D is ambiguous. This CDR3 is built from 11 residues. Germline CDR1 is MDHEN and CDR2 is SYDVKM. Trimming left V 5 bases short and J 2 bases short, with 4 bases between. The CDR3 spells CASSPTYEQYF. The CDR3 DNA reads TGTGCCAGCAGTCCCACCTACGAGCAGTACTTC.

The CDR3 DNA is TGTGCCAGCTCACCACCCTGGGGGGGCGCAGAATATTATTACGAGCAGTACTTC. Translating it yields CASSPPWGGAEYYYEQYF. The chain combines TRBV18 with TRBJ2-7; D perhaps matches TRBD2 (7 bases). CDR3 length: 18 amino acids. Trimming took 0 bases from V and 4 from J, leaving 22 bases between them. Per germline, CDR1 KGHSH and CDR2 LQKENI.

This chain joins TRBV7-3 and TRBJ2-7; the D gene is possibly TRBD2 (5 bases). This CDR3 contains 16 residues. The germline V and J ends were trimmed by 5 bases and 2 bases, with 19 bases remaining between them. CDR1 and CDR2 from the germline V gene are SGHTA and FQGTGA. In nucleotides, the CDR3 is TGTGCCAGCAGCCAAGGAGCGGAGTCCCCTACCTACGAGCAGTACTTC. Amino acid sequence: CASSQGAESPTYEQYF.

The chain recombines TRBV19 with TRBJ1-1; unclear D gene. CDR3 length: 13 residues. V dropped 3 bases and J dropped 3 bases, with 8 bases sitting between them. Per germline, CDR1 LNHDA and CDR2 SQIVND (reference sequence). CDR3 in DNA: TGTGCCAGTAGTATTGTCCGGGACACTGAAGCTTTCTTT. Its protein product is CASSIVRDTEAFF.

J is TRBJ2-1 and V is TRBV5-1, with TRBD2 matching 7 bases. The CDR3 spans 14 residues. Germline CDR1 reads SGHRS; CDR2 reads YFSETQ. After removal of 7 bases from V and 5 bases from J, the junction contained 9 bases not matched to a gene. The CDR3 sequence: CASRYREVNNEQFF. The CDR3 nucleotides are TGCGCCAGCCGTTACCGGGAGGTTAACAATGAGCAGTTCTTC.

CDR3 loop: CASSPGTGNYGYTF. Here the CDR3 DNA reads TGTGCCAGCAGTCCCGGGACAGGGAACTATGGCTACACCTTC. The genes are TRBV6-1 and TRBJ1-2, with 9 bases matching TRBD1. The CDR3 spans 14 residues. V was clipped by 5 bases and J by 2 bases; unmatched bases: 3. Germline-derived CDR1 and CDR2 are MNHNS and SASEGT.

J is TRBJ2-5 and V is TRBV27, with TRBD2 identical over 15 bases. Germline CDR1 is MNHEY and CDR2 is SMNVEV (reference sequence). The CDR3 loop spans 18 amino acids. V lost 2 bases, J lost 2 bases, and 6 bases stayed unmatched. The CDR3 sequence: CASSLIGLAGGNQETQYF. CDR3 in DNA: TGTGCCAGCAGTTTAATAGGACTAGCGGGAGGGAATCAAGAGACCCAGTACTTC.

The CDR3 nucleotides are TGTGCCAGCAGTTTGATTGCCAGGACTCTCTATGGCTACACCTTC. This translates into CASSLIARTLYGYTF. This chain links TRBV28 with TRBJ1-2; no firm D call. The CDR3 consists of 15 residues. CDR1 MDHEN and CDR2 SYDVKM come from the germline V gene. The germline V and J ends were trimmed by 3 bases and 4 bases, with 15 bases remaining between them.

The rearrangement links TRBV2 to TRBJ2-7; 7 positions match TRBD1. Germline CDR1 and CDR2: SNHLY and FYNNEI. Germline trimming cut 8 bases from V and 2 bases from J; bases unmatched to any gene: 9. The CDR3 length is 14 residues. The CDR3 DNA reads TGTGCCAGCGAACCGGGACAGAACGCCTACGAGCAGTACTTC. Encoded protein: CASEPGQNAYEQYF.

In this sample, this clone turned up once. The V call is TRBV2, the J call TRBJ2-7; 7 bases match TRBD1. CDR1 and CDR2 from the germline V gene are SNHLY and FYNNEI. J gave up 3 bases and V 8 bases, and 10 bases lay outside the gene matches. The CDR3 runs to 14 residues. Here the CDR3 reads CASANLGTVYEQYF. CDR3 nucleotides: TGTGCCAGCGCCAATTTGGGGACAGTCTACGAGCAGTACTTC.

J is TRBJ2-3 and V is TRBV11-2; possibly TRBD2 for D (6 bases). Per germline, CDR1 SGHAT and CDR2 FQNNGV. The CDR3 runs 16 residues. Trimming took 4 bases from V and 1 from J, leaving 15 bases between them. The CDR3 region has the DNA TGTGCCAGCAGCTCTCCTAGCGCACAAGGCACAGATACGCAGTATTTT. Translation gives CASSSPSAQGTDTQYF.

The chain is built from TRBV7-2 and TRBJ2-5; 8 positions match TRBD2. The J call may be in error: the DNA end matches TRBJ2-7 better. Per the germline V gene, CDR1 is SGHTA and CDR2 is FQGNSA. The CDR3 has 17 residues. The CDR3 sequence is CASSVYGGGTSAYEQYF. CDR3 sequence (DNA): TGTGCCAGCAGCGTATACGGAGGCGGGACTAGTGCCTACGAGCAGTACTTC.

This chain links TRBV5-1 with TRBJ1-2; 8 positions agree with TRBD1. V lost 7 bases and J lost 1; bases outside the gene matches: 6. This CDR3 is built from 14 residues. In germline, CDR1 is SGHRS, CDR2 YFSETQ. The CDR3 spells CASDWTGSNYGYTF. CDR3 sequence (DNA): TGCGCCAGCGATTGGACAGGGAGTAACTATGGCTACACCTTC.

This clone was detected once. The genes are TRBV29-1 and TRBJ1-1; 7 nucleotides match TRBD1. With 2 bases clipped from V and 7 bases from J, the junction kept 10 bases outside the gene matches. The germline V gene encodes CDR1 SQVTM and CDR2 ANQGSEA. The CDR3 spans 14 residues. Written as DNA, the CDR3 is TGCAGCGTTGAAAGGGGAGTCAACAGGGGTGAAGCTTTCTTT. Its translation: CSVERGVNRGEAFF.

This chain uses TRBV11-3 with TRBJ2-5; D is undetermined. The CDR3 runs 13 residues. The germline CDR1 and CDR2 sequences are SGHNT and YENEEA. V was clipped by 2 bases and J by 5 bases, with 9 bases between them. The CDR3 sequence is CASSLSYGETQYF. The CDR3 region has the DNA TGTGCCAGCAGCTTAAGTTACGGGGAGACCCAGTACTTC.

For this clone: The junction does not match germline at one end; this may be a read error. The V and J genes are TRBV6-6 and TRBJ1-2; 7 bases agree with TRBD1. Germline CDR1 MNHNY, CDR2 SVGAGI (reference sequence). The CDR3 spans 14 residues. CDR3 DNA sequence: TGTGCCAGCCTGGGGTTTTGGAGGGGGCCTGAGTTCTACTTC. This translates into CASLGFWRGPEFYF.

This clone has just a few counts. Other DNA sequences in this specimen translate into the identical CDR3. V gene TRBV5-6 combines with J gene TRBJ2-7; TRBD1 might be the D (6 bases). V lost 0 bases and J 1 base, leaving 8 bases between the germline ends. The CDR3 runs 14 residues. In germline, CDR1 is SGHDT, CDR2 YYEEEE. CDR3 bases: TGTGCCAGCAGCTTGGGAGGACAGTCCTACGAGCAGTACTTC. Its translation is CASSLGGQSYEQYF.

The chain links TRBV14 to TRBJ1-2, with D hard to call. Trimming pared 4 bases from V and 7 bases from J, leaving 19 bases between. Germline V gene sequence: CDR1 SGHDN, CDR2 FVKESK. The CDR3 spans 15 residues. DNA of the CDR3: TGTGCCAGCAGCCTTAGTAAGGGAGGTCGGCGTGGCTACACCTTC. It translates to CASSLSKGGRRGYTF. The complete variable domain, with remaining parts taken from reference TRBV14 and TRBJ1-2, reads EAGVTQFPSHSVIEKGQTVTLRCDPISGHDNLYWYRRVMGKEIKFLLHFVKESKQDESGMPNNRFLAERTGGTYSTLKVQPAELEDSGVYFCASSLSKGGRRGYTFGSGTRLTVV.

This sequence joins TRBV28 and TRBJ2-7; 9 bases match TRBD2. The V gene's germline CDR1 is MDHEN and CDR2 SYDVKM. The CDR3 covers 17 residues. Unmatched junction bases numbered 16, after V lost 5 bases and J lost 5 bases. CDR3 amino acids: CASSPLAGRGRGDEQYF. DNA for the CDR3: TGTGCCAGCAGTCCCCTAGCGGGGAGAGGGCGGGGAGACGAGCAGTACTTC. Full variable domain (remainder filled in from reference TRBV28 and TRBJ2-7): DVKVTQSSRYLVKRTGEKVFLECVQDMDHENMFWYRQDPGLGLRLIYFSYDVKMKEKGDIPEGYSVSREKKERFSLILESASTNQTSMYLCASSPLAGRGRGDEQYFGPGTRLTVT.

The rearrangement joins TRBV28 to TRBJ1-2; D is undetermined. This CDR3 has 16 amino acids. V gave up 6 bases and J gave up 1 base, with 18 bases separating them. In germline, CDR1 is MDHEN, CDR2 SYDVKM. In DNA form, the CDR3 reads TGTGCCAGCAGGTACAACCGACATCCCGTTAACTATGGCTACACCTTC. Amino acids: CASRYNRHPVNYGYTF.

As DNA, the CDR3 is TGTGCCAGGGGCCGGGACAAGAGCAACTACGAGCAGTACTTC. As protein: CARGRDKSNYEQYF. The gene calls are TRBV2 and TRBJ2-7, with D perhaps matching TRBD1 (6 bases). Trimming removed 9 bases at V and 3 bases at J, with 18 bases between. Germline values: CDR1 SNHLY, CDR2 FYNNEI. This CDR3 has 14 residues.

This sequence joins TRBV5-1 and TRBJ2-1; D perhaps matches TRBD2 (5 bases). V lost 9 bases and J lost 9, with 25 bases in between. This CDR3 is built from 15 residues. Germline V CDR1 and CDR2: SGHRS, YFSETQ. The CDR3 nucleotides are TGCGCCACCTACCCCGATTCTAGCCCTTATGGTGAGCAGTTCTTC. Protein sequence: CATYPDSSPYGEQFF.

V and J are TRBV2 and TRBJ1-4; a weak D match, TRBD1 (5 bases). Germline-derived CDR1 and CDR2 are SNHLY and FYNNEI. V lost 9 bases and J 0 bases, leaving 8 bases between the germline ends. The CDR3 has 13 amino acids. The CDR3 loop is CASATATNEKLFF. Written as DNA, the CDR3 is TGTGCCAGTGCGACAGCAACTAATGAAAAACTGTTTTTT.

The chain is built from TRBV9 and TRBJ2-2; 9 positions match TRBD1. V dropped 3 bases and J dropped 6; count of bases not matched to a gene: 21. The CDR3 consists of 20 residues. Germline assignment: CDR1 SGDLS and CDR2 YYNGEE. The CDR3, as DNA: TGTGCCAGCAGCGGGGGCGAGGGACAGGGCAAAAACGCGGTTTCCGGGGAGCTGTTTTTT. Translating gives CASSGGEGQGKNAVSGELFF.

The CDR3 nucleotides are TGTGCCAGCAGTTTAAATGTCTTGCGGGGACCCTCCTACGAGCAGTACTTC. Amino acid sequence: CASSLNVLRGPSYEQYF. The genes are TRBV28 and TRBJ2-7, with a weak D call TRBD2 (6 bases). The CDR3 is made up of 17 amino acids. V lost 2 bases and J 0 bases, leaving 17 bases between the germline ends. Germline CDR1 is MDHEN and CDR2 is SYDVKM.

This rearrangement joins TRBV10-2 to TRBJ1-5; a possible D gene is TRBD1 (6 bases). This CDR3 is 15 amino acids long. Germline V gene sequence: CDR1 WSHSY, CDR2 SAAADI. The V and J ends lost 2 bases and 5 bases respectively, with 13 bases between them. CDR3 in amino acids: CASSETGPNYQPQHF. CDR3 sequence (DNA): TGCGCCAGCAGTGAGACAGGGCCGAACTATCAGCCCCAGCATTTT.